This TCR beta chain is from a study of identical twins. It was template switching that added a universal primer site, and there were unique molecular identifiers on the cDNA. TCRdb analysed the 5' RACE reads with MiXCR anew, one entry per CDR3 protein. The repertoire holds about 890,000 distinct CDR3 sequences, with 9% to 15% as singletons. This CDR3 region has 17 residues. Germline trimming cut 3 bases from V and 2 bases from J; bases unmatched to any gene: 11. The germline V gene encodes CDR1 SGHVS and CDR2 FQNEAQ. The same data also contributed to another study, on yellow fever vaccine responses in identical twins.

The V gene is TRBV7-8, the J gene TRBJ2-3; 7 bases are shared with TRBD2. This receptor was obtained from a woman between 18 and 30 years old in good health. The sequenced sample was PBMCs. CDR3 bases: TGTGCCAGCAGCTTGGCTGCCGGGACTACCAACACAGATACGCAGTATTTT. It yields the protein CASSLAAGTTNTDTQYF.